This is a list of T cell receptor beta chains from one sample in a study of T cells after yellow fever vaccination. TCRdb analysed the 5' RACE reads with MiXCR anew, one entry per CDR3 protein. This sample has some 400,000 distinct CDR3 sequences, with approximately 18% found just once. The sequencing used PBMCs, collected before the yellow fever booster vaccination. The receptor set was obtained from a man aged 18 to 29 who received the YFV17D yellow fever vaccine. Both conserved end residues are part of each CDR3. The D gene is left open where the match is weak. Clone size is not always given. Where it is, it says once, few, many or a class for expanded clones.

>TRBV4-3|TRBD1|NA|TRBJ2-1
TGCGCCAGCAGCCGTCGACAGGGGGCGGACAATGAGCAGTTCTTC
CASSRRQGADNEQFF
>TRBV12-3/TRBV12-4|NA|few|TRBJ2-1
TGTGCCAGCAGTTCGGCTAGACGAGATGAGCAGTTCTTC
CASSSARRDEQFF
>TRBV2|TRBD1|NA|TRBJ1-2
TGTGCCAGCGGGGAGGAGGGGGCCGGCTATGGCTACACCTTC
CASGEEGAGYGYTF
>TRBV5-1|TRBD1|many|TRBJ2-2
TGCGCCAGCAGCTCACAGGGGCCTAACACCGGGGAGCTGTTTTTT
CASSSQGPNTGELFF
>TRBV5-1|NA|NA|TRBJ1-1
TGCGCCAGCAGCTGGGAGGGTAGCCCTGAAGCTTTCTTT
CASSWEGSPEAFF
>TRBV5-1|TRBD2|NA|TRBJ2-2
TGCGCCAGCAGCCTCCGGAGGAGCGGGGGGGCCGTCGGGGAGCTGTTTTTT
CASSLRRSGGAVGELFF
>TRBV29-1|NA|few|TRBJ2-7
TGCAGCGTTGAAGGTCCATCAGCCTACGAGCAGTACTTC
CSVEGPSAYEQYF
>TRBV4-3|TRBD1|once|TRBJ1-1
TGCGCCAGCAGCCACCGGACAGGGGTAACGGAAGCTTTCTTT
CASSHRTGVTEAFF
>TRBV29-1|NA|NA|TRBJ2-5
TGCAGCGTTGAACGAACTAGCAGTGGCGAGACCCAGTACTTC
CSVERTSSGETQYF
>TRBV5-1|NA|few|TRBJ1-1
TGCGCCAGCAGCTTGGAGGGGTACCGGGGCTCTGAAGCTTTCTTT
CASSLEGYRGSEAFF
>TRBV24-1|TRBD2|once|TRBJ2-3
TGTGCCACCAGTCAAGCGGGGAGCACAGATACGCAGTATTTT
CATSQAGSTDTQYF
>TRBV4-2|TRBD1|few|TRBJ2-6
TGTGCCAGCAGTTTTGGGGCAGGGGGCGCATCTGGGGCCAACGTCCTGACTTTC
CASSFGAGGASGANVLTF
>TRBV5-1|NA|NA|TRBJ2-2
TGCGCCAGCAGCTTGCGGGTGGCCCCCGGGGAGCTGTTTTTT
CASSLRVAPGELFF
>TRBV7-9|TRBD1|few|TRBJ2-3
TGTGCCAGCAGGGACAGGGGCCCAGATACGCAGTATTTT
CASRDRGPDTQYF
>TRBV5-1|TRBD1|few|TRBJ2-4
TGCGCCAGCAGCTCCAGGGGGCAGGAGGACATTCAGTACTTC
CASSSRGQEDIQYF
>TRBV19|TRBD2|few|TRBJ2-1
TGTGCCAGTAGTGGCGGGGGGCCTAGAAGGAATGAGCAGTTCTTC
CASSGGGPRRNEQFF
>TRBV7-2|NA|few|TRBJ2-3
TGTGCCAGCAGCACCCGCGGAGATACGCAGTATTTT
CASSTRGDTQYF
>TRBV12-3/TRBV12-4|NA|many|TRBJ2-1
TGTGCCAGCAGCCGGGGACCCTACAATGAGCAGTTCTTC
CASSRGPYNEQFF
>TRBV7-2|NA|few|TRBJ2-5
TGTGCCAGCAGCCCGAACACAGGGTCCCAAGAGACCCAGTACTTC
CASSPNTGSQETQYF
>TRBV27|TRBD1|few|TRBJ2-1
TGTGCCAGCACGGACGGGACAGGCGTCAATGAGCAGTTCTTC
CASTDGTGVNEQFF
>TRBV25-1|NA|NA|TRBJ1-6
TGTGCCAGCAGTGAGTATAGGGGCAGAGTAAATTCACCCCTCCACTTT
CASSEYRGRVNSPLHF
>TRBV6-5|TRBD1|NA|TRBJ1-6
TGTGCCAGCAGAACAGGGGTTTCCTCACCCCTCCACTTT
CASRTGVSSPLHF
>TRBV4-1|NA|NA|TRBJ1-5
TGCGCCAGCAGCCAAGTGGGCAATAGCAATCAGCCCCAGCATTTT
CASSQVGNSNQPQHF
>TRBV6-5|NA|NA|TRBJ2-7
TGTGCCAGCAGTTACCGCCGGGACCGCTACGAGCAGTACTTC
CASSYRRDRYEQYF
>TRBV5-1|NA|NA|TRBJ1-1
TGCGCCAGCAGAACTGTCATGAACACTGAAGCTTTCTTT
CASRTVMNTEAFF
>TRBV7-6|NA|few|TRBJ2-3
TGTGCCAGCAGCCACCAGCAGGGCCGCACAGATACGCAGTATTTT
CASSHQQGRTDTQYF
>TRBV29-1|TRBD1|NA|TRBJ2-3
TGCAGCGTTGAAGACTGGGACAGGGGTGATACGCAGTATTTT
CSVEDWDRGDTQYF
>TRBV4-3|NA|NA|TRBJ2-7
TGCGCCAGCAGCCAAGAACGTCAGTTCTCCTACGAGCAGTACTTC
CASSQERQFSYEQYF
>TRBV5-6|NA|NA|TRBJ2-5
TGTGCCAGCAGTTCATACCGGACATCGGAAGAGACCCAGTACTTC
CASSSYRTSEETQYF
>TRBV5-1|TRBD1|few|TRBJ2-3
TGCGCCAGCAGCTTGGACAGGGGGCTTAGTTATTTT
CASSLDRGLSYF
>TRBV5-1|NA|few|TRBJ2-7
TGCGCCAGCACCCGGGAATCGGGCTACGAGCAGTACTTC
CASTRESGYEQYF
>TRBV7-2|TRBD2|few|TRBJ2-3
TGTGCCAGCAGCTTAGCACCTAGCGGGGGGGGGACAGATACGCAGTATTTT
CASSLAPSGGGTDTQYF